This T cell receptor beta chain stems from a study of blood T cell repertoires in COVID-19. Across the study: The United States, Italy and Spain were the sources of the acute and convalescent COVID-19 samples.

While infection was still active, Seattle patients were enrolled and then followed longitudinally. Repertoires were generated with immunoSEQ multiplex PCR, while TCRdb's copy carries only in-frame clones and drops some. The sample has fewer than 250,000 clones, around four fifths seen once; the top ten hold under 12%. Between the trimmed V and J ends, which lost 7 bases and 0 bases, there was a span of 11 bases. CDR1 and CDR2 (germline): MNHEY, SVGAGI. This CDR3 has 14 amino acids. This TCR came from a woman older than 75 with COVID-19, enrolled during active disease. This chain connects TRBV6-5 to TRBJ2-3; maybe TRBD2 (5 bases). The sequenced sample consisted of peripheral blood. The CDR3 coding sequence is TGTGCCAGCAAGGACTCTTCTAGCACAGATACGCAGTATTTT. Encoded protein: CASKDSSSTDTQYF.